This entry concerns a single T cell receptor beta chain. These data belong to a study of cytomegalovirus exposure and HLA in healthy donors. The protocol was immunoSEQ multiplex PCR, while the TCRdb copy is restricted to in-frame clones and leaves out a portion. The sample contains about 130,000 clones, roughly nine tenths of which appear only once. V was pared by 3 bases and J by 2 bases, with 7 bases between. This CDR3 is 13 amino acids long. CDR1 is SGHTA, CDR2 FQGNSA, per germline. The chain combines TRBV7-2 with TRBJ1-1; D remains ambiguous. The sample consisted of PBMCs. The clonotype comes from a young woman in good health and CMV-seronegative. The CDR3 DNA sequence: TGTGCCAGCAGCTTTTCAGTCAACACTGAAGCTTTCTTT. Encoded protein: CASSFSVNTEAFF.